The source of this T cell receptor (beta chain) is a study of shared clonotypes between healthy human individuals. CD4+ cells yielded CD45RA+ naive and CD45RA-negative memory subsets. This CDR3 spans 15 amino acids. V gave up 0 bases and J gave up 4 bases, with 13 bases separating them. The germline V gene has CDR1 MNHNY and CDR2 SVGAGI (reference sequence). Sequenced by immunoSEQ multiplex PCR; TCRdb stores in-frame clones only, minus some. The table shows 800,000 to 1,200,000 clones, with roughly 74% occurring only once. J is TRBJ2-7 and V is TRBV6-6; possibly TRBD2 for D (7 bases). The sequencing sample was made of memory CD4+ T cells from PBMCs. Subset here: CD45RA-negative fraction. This clonotype was obtained from a man between 18 and 35 years old in good health. Some clones in this sample may be carry-over from other donors' samples. Written as DNA, the CDR3 is TGTGCCAGCAGTTACTCTGGGGGGGGCTTATACGAGCAGTACTTC. This sequence encodes CASSYSGGGLYEQYF.